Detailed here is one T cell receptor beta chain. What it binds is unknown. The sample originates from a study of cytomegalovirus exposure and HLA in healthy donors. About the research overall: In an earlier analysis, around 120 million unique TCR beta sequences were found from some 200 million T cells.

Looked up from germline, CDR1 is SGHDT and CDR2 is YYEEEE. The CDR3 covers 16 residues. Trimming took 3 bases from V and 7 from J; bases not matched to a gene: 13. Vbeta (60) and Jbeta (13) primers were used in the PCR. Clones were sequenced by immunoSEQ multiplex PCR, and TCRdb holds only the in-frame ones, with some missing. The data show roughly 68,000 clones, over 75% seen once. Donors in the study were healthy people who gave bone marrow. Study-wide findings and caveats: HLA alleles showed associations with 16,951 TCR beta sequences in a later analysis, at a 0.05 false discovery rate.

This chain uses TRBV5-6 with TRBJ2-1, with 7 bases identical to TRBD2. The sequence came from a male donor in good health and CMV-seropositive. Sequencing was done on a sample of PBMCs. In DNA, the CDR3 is TGTGCCAGCAGCTCCCACGGGACTAACTTCGCTAATGAGCAGTTCTTC. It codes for CASSSHGTNFANEQFF.